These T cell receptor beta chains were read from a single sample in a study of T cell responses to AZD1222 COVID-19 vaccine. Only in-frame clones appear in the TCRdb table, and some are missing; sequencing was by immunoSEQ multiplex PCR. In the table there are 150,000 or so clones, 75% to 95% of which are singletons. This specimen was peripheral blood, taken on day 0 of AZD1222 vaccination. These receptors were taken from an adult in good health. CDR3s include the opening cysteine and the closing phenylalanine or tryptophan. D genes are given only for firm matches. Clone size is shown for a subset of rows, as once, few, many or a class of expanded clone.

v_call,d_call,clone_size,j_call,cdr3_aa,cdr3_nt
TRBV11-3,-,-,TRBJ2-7,CASSTLNTNEQYF,TGTGCCAGCAGCACCCTGAACACGAACGAGCAGTACTTC
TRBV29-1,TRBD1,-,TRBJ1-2,CSALTGRAYGYTF,TGCAGCGCGCTGACAGGGCGGGCCTATGGCTACACCTTC
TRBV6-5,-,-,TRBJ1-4,CASRGTVANEKLFF,TGTGCCAGCAGGGGGACTGTCGCCAATGAAAAACTGTTTTTT
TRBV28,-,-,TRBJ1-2,CASTITGSRGYGYTF,TGTGCCAGCACTATAACAGGGTCACGAGGATATGGCTACACCTTC
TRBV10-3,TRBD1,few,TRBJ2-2,CAATDRVLTGELFF,TGTGCCGCTACAGACAGGGTACTCACCGGGGAGCTGTTTTTT
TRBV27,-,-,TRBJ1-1,CASSLGRANTEAFF,TGTGCCAGCAGTTTAGGGCGGGCGAACACTGAAGCTTTCTTT
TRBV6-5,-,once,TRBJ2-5,CASSTAQETQYF,TGTGCCAGCTCGACAGCCCAAGAGACCCAGTACTTC
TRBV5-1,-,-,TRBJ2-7,CASSFNYEQYF,TGCGCCAGCAGCTTTAACTACGAGCAGTACTTC
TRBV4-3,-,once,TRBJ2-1,CASSQDNAFHNEQFF,TGCGCCAGCAGCCAAGACAACGCGTTTCACAATGAGCAGTTCTTC
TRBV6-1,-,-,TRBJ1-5,CASSENTQPQHF,TGTGCCAGCAGTGAAAACACTCAGCCCCAGCATTTT
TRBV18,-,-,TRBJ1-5,CASSPPAGSNQPQHF,TGTGCCAGCTCACCACCCGCAGGGAGCAATCAGCCCCAGCATTTT
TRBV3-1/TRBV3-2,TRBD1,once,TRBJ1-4,CASSRQGDEKLFF,TGTGCCAGCAGCAGGCAGGGGGATGAAAAACTGTTTTTT
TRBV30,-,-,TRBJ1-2,CAWSVQGRGYTF,TGTGCCTGGAGTGTACAAGGGAGAGGCTACACCTTC
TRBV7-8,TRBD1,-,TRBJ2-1,CASSWGQGVYNEQFF,TGTGCCAGCAGCTGGGGACAGGGGGTGTACAATGAGCAGTTCTTC
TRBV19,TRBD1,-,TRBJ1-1,CASKVQGVTEAFF,TGTGCCAGTAAAGTACAGGGGGTAACTGAAGCTTTCTTT
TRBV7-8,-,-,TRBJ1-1,CASSPGGNTEAFF,TGTGCCAGCAGCCCGGGAGGGAACACTGAAGCTTTCTTT
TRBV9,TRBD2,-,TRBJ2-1,CASSGGLAARGEQFF,TGTGCCAGCAGCGGGGGACTAGCAGCTCGGGGAGAGCAGTTCTTC
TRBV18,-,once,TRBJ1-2,CASSPDGHGYTF,TGTGCCAGCTCACCCGACGGGCATGGCTACACCTTC
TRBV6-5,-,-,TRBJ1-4,CASSYSTASDEKLFF,TGTGCCAGCAGTTACTCGACCGCATCAGATGAAAAACTGTTTTTT
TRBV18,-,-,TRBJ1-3,CASSPFVKGRTPSLIGNTIYF,TGTGCCAGCTCACCATTCGTCAAGGGACGAACCCCCAGCTTGATCGGAAACACCATATATTTT
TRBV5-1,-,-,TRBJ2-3,CASSPGTSTDTQYF,TGCGCCAGCAGCCCAGGGACTAGCACAGATACGCAGTATTTT
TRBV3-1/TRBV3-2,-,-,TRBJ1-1,CASSHLGEDTEAFF,TGTGCCAGCAGCCATTTGGGGGAGGACACTGAAGCTTTCTTT
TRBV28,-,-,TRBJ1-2,CASSLLGYGYTF,TGTGCCAGCAGTTTATTGGGCTATGGCTACACCTTC
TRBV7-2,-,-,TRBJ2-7,CASSGRGQGSEEQYF,TGTGCCAGCAGCGGACGGGGGCAGGGTTCAGAAGAGCAGTACTTC